The present TCR beta chain was sequenced within a study of cytotoxic CD8 clonotypes in ibrutinib-treated CLL. General study results and limits: A rise in clonality was seen at ibrutinib response, and a fall back toward baseline was seen at progression. Clonality at baseline surpassed age-matched healthy donors and tracked circulating CD8+ T-cell counts.

Frozen PBMC stocks contributed roughly 2 micrograms of genomic DNA to the TCR beta libraries. Here immunoSEQ multiplex PCR was the method, and the copy in TCRdb shows in-frame clones only, minus some. Among hundreds of thousands of clones listed, almost 80% were seen once. Concerning this clone itself: Antigen specificity is unknown.

The sequencing here drew on PBMCs, taken before ibrutinib treatment. The receptor was isolated from a human donor with chronic lymphocytic leukemia.

CDR3 amino acids: CASSPSIGGYNEQFF. DNA of the CDR3: TGTGCCAGCAGCCCGAGTATTGGGGGGTACAATGAGCAGTTCTTC. J is TRBJ2-1 and V is TRBV9; D may be TRBD2 (6 bases). Germline V gene sequence: CDR1 SGDLS, CDR2 YYNGEE. Trimming stripped 4 bases from V and 4 bases from J, with 15 bases between. CDR3 size: 15 residues.